Shown below are 9 T cell receptor beta chains from a single sample sequenced in a study of blood T cell repertoires in COVID-19. Data came from immunoSEQ multiplex PCR; TCRdb stores just in-frame clones and leaves some out. The table includes 200,000 to 250,000 clones, less than 85% detected once. Material for sequencing was peripheral blood. Receptor source: a woman aged 80 or older with acute or convalescent COVID-19.

The chain combines TRBV5-1 with TRBJ2-3; D may be TRBD1 (6 bases). The CDR3 has 14 amino acids. V lost 4 bases and J 6 bases, leaving 15 bases between the germline ends. Germline lookup yields CDR1 SGHRS and CDR2 YFSETQ. The CDR3 DNA reads as TGCGCCAGCAGCATAGATTACAGGGATGATACGCAGTATTTT. Translated: CASSIDYRDDTQYF. Looking up the rest from reference TRBV5-1 and TRBJ2-3 gives the full variable domain: KAGVTQTPRYLIKTRGQQVTLSCSPISGHRSVSWYQQTPGQGLQFLFEYFSETQRNKGNFPGRFSGRQFSNSRSEMNVSTLELGDSALYLCASSIDYRDDTQYFGPGTRLTVL.

The chain couples TRBV5-4 to TRBJ2-1; D possibly corresponds to TRBD2 (5 bases). Between the trimmed V and J ends, which lost 3 bases and 4 bases, there was a span of 17 bases. The germline V gene encodes CDR1 SGHNT and CDR2 YYREEE (reference sequence). The CDR3 has 16 amino acids. The DNA of the CDR3 is TGTGCCAGCAGCTCCGACTGGACTCCGTCGTACAATGAGCAGTTCTTC. It specifies CASSSDWTPSYNEQFF.

This clone was seen a few times. The rearrangement uses TRBV10-3 and TRBJ1-6; no clear D. This CDR3 contains 13 residues. Germline V lookup: CDR1 ENHRY, CDR2 SYGVKD. Between the trimmed V and J ends, which lost 9 bases and 0 bases, there was a span of 6 bases. The CDR3 nucleotides are TGTGCCATTAGGAGCTCCTATAATTCACCCCTCCACTTT. It specifies CAIRSSYNSPLHF.

This clone was seen a few times. V gene TRBV18 combines with J gene TRBJ1-2; D call uncertain. The CDR3 loop spans 11 amino acids. V gave up 2 bases and J gave up 10 bases, with 8 bases separating them. The germline CDR1 and CDR2 sequences are KGHSH and LQKENI. The CDR3 nucleotides read TGTGCCAGCTCACCAAGAGAGAACTACACCTTC. This sequence encodes CASSPRENYTF. Complete variable domain (other parts from reference TRBV18 and TRBJ1-2): NAGVMQNPRHLVRRRGQEARLRCSPMKGHSHVYWYRQLPEEGLKFMVYLQKENIIDESGMPKERFSAEFPKEGPSILRIQQVVRGDSAAYFCASSPRENYTFGSGTRLTVV.

The chain employs TRBV9 and TRBJ2-5; D is perhaps TRBD2 (6 bases). This CDR3 has 12 residues. V lost 3 bases, J lost 3 bases, and 6 bases lay in between. The germline gives CDR1 SGDLS, CDR2 YYNGEE. For the CDR3, the DNA is TGTGCCAGCAGCGGCGGGGAAGAGACCCAGTACTTC. Encoded protein: CASSGGEETQYF.

The chain joins TRBV19 to TRBJ2-5; 9 bases map to TRBD2. The CDR3 has 18 residues. J lost 2 bases, V lost 9 bases, and 19 bases had no gene match. From germline, CDR1 is LNHDA and CDR2 SQIVND (reference sequence). Here the CDR3 DNA reads TGTGCCAGCACGGGGCGGGGGGGCCTTTATTTGGAGCAAGAGACCCAGTACTTC. Translation: CASTGRGGLYLEQETQYF.

The J gene is TRBJ2-3, the V gene TRBV9; maybe TRBD1 (5 bases). CDR1 and CDR2 from the germline V gene are SGDLS and YYNGEE. Trimming cost V 0 bases and J 2 bases, with 10 bases left between them. CDR3 length equals 15 residues. In DNA, the CDR3 is TGTGCCAGCAGCGTAGCGCAGGGTCACACAGATACGCAGTATTTT. This encodes CASSVAQGHTDTQYF.

The rearrangement links TRBV7-9 to TRBJ1-2; D perhaps matches TRBD1 (6 bases). Germline V gene sequence: CDR1 SEHNR, CDR2 FQNEAQ (reference sequence). The length of the CDR3 is 15 residues. V was clipped by 5 bases and J by 8 bases, with 21 bases between them. The CDR3 nucleotides are TGTGCCAGCAGCCCCTTAACAGGGACGAGAACCGGCTACACCTTC. Amino acid sequence: CASSPLTGTRTGYTF.

V gene TRBV6-5 combines with J gene TRBJ1-3; D not resolved. Germline values: CDR1 MNHEY, CDR2 SVGAGI. This CDR3 is built from 16 residues. Trimming left V 0 bases short and J 2 bases short, with 11 bases between. The CDR3 loop reads CASSYSGVGTGNTIYF. The CDR3 nucleotides are TGTGCCAGCAGTTACTCCGGGGTGGGGACTGGAAACACCATATATTTT.